This entry is about one T cell receptor (beta chain). Other DNA sequences in this specimen translate into the identical CDR3. Germline-derived CDR1 and CDR2 are SGHRS and YFSETQ. CDR3 length: 15 amino acids. V shed 2 bases, J shed 0 bases, and the junction held 3 bases outside the gene matches. This entry is derived from a study of blood T cell repertoires in COVID-19. Study at large: Acute and convalescent COVID-19 samples came from the United States, Italy and Spain. T cells, B-cell-depleted T cells, or PBMCs supplied cDNA or gDNA.

In terms of age and location, participants ranged from roughly 18 to 95 years and lived in about 25 US areas. Authors' methods: Reference gene primer amplification in the assay estimated nucleated cell counts. TCRdb's copy holds only in-frame clones and misses some; the assay was immunoSEQ multiplex PCR. V and J calls and clone size follow that table, whereas D and trimming were derived from the DNA. Here the sample spans some 270,000 clones, 70% to 90% being singletons. Sequencing used PBMCs or T cells enriched from blood (not recorded which). The chain recombines TRBV5-1 with TRBJ2-3, with TRBD1 matching 7 bases. The source is a woman aged 45-65 years who had been exposed to COVID-19. CDR3 sequence: CASSLAGGSTDTQYF. The CDR3 bases are TGCGCCAGCAGCTTAGCAGGGGGAAGCACAGATACGCAGTATTTT.